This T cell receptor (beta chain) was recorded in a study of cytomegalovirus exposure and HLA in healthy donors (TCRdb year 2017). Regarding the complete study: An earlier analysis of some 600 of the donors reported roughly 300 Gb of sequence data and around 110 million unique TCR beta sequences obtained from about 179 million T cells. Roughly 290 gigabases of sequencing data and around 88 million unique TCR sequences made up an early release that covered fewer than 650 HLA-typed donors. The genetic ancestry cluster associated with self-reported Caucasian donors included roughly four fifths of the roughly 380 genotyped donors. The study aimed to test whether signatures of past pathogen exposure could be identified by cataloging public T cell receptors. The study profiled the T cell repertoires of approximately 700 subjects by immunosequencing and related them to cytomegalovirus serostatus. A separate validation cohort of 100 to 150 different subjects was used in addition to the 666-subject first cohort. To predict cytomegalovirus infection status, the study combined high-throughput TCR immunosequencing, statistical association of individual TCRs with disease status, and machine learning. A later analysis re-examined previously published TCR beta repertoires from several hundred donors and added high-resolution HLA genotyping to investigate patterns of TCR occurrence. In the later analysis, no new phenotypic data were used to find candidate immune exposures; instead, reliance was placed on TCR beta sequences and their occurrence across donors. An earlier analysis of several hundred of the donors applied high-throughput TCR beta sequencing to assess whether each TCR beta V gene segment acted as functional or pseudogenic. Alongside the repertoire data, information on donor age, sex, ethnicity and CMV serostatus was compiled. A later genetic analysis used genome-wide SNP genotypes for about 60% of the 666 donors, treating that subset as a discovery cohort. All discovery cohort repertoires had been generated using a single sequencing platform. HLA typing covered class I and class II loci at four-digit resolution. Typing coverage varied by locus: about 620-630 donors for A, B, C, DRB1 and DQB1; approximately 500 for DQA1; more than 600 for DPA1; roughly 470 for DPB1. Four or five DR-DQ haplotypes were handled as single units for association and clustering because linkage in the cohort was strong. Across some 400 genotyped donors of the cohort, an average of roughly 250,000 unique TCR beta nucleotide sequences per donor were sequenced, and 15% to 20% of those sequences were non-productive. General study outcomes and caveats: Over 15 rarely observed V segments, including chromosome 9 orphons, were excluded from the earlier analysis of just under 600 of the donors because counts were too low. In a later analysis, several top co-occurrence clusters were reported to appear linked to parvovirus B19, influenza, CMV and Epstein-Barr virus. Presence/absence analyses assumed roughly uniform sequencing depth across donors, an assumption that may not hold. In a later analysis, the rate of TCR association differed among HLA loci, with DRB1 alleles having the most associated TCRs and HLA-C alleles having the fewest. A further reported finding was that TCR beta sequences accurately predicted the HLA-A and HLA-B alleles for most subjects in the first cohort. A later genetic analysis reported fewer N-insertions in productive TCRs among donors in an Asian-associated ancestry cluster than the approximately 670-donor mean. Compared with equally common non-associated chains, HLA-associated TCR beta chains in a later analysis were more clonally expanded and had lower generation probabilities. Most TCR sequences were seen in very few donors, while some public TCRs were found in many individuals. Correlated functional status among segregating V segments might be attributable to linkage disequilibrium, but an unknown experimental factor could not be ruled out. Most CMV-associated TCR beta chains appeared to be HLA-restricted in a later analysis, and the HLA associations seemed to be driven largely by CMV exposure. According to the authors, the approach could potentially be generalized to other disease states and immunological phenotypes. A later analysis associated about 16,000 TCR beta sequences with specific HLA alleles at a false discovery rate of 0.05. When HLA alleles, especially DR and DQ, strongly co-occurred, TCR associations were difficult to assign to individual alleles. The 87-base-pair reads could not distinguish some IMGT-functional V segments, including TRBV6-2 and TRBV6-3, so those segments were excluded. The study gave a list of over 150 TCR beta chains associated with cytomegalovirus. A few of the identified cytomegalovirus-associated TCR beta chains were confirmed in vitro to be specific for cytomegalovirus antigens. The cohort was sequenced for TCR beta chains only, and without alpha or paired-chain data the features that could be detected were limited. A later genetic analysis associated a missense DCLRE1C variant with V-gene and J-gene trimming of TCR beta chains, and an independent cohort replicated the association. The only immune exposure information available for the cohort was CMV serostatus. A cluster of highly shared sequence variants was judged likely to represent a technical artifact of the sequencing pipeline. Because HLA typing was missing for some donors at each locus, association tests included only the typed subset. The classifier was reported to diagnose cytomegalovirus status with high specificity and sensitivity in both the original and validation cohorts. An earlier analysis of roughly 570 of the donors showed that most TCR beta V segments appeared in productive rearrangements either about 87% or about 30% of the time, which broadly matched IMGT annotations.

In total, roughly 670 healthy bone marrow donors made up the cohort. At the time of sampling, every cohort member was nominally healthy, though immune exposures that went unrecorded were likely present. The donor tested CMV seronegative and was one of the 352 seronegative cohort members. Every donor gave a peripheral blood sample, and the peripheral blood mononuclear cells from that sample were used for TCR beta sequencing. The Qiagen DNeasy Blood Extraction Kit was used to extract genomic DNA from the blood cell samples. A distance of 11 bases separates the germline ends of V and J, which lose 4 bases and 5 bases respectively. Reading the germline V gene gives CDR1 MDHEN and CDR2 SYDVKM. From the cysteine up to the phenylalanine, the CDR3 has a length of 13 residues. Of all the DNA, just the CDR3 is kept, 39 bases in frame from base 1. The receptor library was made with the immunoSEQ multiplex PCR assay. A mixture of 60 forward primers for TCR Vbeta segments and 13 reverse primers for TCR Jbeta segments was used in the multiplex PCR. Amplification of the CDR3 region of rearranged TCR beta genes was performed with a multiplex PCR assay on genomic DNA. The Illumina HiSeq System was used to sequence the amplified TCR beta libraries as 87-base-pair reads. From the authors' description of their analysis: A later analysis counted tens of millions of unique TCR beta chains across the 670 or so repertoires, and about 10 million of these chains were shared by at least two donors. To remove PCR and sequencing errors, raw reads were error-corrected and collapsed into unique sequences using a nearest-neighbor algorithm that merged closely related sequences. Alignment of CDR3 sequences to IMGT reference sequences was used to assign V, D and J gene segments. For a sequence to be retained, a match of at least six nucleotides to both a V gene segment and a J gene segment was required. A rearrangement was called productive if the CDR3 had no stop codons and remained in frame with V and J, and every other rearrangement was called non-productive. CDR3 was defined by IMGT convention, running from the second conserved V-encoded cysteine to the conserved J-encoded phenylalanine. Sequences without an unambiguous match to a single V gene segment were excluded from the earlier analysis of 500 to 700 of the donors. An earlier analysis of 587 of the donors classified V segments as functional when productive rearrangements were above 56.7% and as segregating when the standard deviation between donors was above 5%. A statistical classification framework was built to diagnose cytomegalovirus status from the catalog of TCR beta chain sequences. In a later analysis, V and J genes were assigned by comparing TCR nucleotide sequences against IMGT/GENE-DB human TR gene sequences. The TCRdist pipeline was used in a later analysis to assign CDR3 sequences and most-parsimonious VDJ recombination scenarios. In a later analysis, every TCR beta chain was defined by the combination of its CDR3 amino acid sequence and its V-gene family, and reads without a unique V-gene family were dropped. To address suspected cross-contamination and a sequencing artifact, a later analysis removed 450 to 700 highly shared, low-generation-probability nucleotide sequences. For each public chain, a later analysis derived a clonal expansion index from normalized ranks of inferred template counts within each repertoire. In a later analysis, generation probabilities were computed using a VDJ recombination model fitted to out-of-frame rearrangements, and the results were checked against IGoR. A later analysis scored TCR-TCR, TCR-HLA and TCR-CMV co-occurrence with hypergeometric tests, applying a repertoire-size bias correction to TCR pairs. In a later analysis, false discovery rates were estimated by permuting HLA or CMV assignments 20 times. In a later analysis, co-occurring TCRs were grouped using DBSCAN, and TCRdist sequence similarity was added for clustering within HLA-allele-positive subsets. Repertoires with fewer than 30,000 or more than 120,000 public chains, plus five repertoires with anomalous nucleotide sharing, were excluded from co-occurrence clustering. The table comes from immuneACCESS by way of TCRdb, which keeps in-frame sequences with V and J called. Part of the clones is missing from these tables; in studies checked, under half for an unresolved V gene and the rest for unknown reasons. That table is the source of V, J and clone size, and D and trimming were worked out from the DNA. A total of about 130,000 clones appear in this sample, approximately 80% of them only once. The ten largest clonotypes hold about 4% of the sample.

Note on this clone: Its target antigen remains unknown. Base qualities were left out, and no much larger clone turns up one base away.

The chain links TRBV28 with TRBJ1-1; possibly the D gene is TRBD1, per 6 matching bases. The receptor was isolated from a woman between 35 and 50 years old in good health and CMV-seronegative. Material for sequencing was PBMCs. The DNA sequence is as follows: TGTGCCAGCAGTTCCCAGGGGATAACTGAAGCTTTCTTT. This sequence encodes CASSSQGITEAFF.